This T cell receptor beta chain was retrieved from a study of blood T cell repertoires in COVID-19 (dated by TCRdb to the early 2020s). Background on the whole study: Samples from collaborators originated in the United States, Italy and Spain and spanned both the acute and convalescent phases of COVID-19. The prospective study material was composed of cDNA or gDNA derived from T cells, B-cell-depleted T cells, or PBMCs. The dataset comprised deeply sampled blood TCRbeta repertoires from subjects exposed to, actively infected with, or recovered from COVID-19. The repertoires were made available in a free public database intended to serve as a resource for research on the immune response to SARS-CoV-2. Samples came from the ongoing ImmuneRACE study (first 160 participants) plus 1,254 subjects from 6 global collaborators. Nearly every sample came with metadata listing a de-identified subject ID, COVID-19 status, age in years and sex. HLA class I and class II types, where available, came from metadata supplied by the sample provider rather than from assay-based typing.

Remarks on this clone: Its cognate antigen has yet to be identified. It has no much larger one-base neighbor in the sample; base qualities were not kept.

CDR1 KGHDR and CDR2 SFDVKD were looked up in the germline V gene. V and J are trimmed by 4 bases and 7 bases, and the gene matches miss 4 bases of the junction. From its cysteine to its phenylalanine, the CDR3 spans 16 amino acids. Only the CDR3 region is kept as DNA, spanning 48 bases read in frame from base 1. At one collaborating source in Seattle, patients were enrolled during active infection and were followed longitudinally through the course of disease. Each collaborating institution followed its own protocols to collect whole blood in K2EDTA tubes. Collaborator samples were shipped for TCRbeta analysis as frozen whole blood, isolated PBMCs, or DNA extracted from either sample type. TCRbeta CDR3 regions were amplified from genomic DNA using the immunoSEQ Assay, a bias-controlled multiplex PCR. As for the original processing: The number of nucleated cells in each sample was estimated by amplification of reference gene primers within the assay. Sequence reads were collapsed and filtered to measure the absolute abundance of every unique TCRbeta CDR3 rearrangement. Productive Simpson clonality was computed per sample as the square root of Simpson's diversity index over productive rearrangements. The table was pulled from immuneACCESS by TCRdb, which kept in-frame rearrangements only. Such tables lose some clones; where checked, under half of the loss comes from unresolved V genes, and the rest has no known cause. That table is the source of V, J and clone size, and D and trimming were worked out from the DNA. Here the sample has a few hundred thousand clones; roughly 86% occur a single time. Around 11% of the sample is taken by the ten largest.

The paper's findings and limits, for the study overall: How much clinical and demographic metadata was included differed by source and by participant, and the metadata was provided uncurated.

This clonotype was sampled from a woman aged 25 to 39 with COVID-19, enrolled during active disease. The sequence links TRBV24-1 to TRBJ2-1; 15 central nucleotides agree with TRBD2. What was sequenced was peripheral blood. The DNA sequence is as follows: TGTGCCACCAGTGACCTAGGGACTAGCGGGAGGAATGAGCAGTTCTTC. This is translated as CATSDLGTSGRNEQFF.